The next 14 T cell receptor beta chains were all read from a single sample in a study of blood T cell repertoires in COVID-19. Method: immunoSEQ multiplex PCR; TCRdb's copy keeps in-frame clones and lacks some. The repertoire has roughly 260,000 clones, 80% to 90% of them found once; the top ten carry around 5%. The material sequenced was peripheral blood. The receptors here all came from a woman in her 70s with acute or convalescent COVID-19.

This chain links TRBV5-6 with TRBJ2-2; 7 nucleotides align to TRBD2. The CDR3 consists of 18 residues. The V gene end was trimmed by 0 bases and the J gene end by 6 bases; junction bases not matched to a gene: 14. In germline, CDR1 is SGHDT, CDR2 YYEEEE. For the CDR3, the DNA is TGTGCCAGCAGCTTGGATCGGAGACTAGCAGCTTGGGCCGGGGAGCTGTTTTTT. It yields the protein CASSLDRRLAAWAGELFF.

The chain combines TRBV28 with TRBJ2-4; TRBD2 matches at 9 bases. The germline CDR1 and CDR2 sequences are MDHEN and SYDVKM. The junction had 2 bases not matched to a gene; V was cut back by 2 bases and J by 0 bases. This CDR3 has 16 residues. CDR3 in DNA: TGTGCCAGCAGTTTAGCGGGGGGGCAAGCCAAAAACATTCAGTACTTC. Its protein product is CASSLAGGQAKNIQYF.

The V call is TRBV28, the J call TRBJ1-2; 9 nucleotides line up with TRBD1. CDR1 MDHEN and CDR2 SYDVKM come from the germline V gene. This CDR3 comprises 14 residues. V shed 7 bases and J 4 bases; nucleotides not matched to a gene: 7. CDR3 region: CASTTGTGIYGYTF. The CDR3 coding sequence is TGTGCCAGCACTACCGGGACAGGGATCTATGGCTACACCTTC.

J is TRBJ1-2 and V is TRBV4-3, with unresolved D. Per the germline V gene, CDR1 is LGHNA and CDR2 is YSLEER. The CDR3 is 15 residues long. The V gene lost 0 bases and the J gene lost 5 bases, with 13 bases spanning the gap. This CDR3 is CASSQDYLEGYGYTF. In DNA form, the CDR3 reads TGCGCCAGCAGCCAAGATTACTTGGAGGGATATGGCTACACCTTC.

CDR3 coding DNA: TGTGCCAGCTCACCCCTGGGACAGGTTAATGAAAAACTGTTTTTT. Encoded protein: CASSPLGQVNEKLFF. This rearrangement joins TRBV18 to TRBJ1-4; 8 nucleotides match TRBD1. This CDR3 comprises 15 residues. After removal of 3 bases from V and 4 bases from J, the junction contained 4 bases not matched to a gene. Germline CDR1 is KGHSH and CDR2 is LQKENI.

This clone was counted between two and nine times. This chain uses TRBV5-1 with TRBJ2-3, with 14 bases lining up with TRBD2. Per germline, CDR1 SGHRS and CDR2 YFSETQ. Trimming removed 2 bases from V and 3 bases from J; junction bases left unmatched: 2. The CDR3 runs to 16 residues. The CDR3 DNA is TGCGCCAGCAGCTTTTGGACTAGCGGGGGGACAGATACGCAGTATTTT. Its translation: CASSFWTSGGTDTQYF. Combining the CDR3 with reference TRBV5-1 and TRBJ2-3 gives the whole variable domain KAGVTQTPRYLIKTRGQQVTLSCSPISGHRSVSWYQQTPGQGLQFLFEYFSETQRNKGNFPGRFSGRQFSNSRSEMNVSTLELGDSALYLCASSFWTSGGTDTQYFGPGTRLTVL.

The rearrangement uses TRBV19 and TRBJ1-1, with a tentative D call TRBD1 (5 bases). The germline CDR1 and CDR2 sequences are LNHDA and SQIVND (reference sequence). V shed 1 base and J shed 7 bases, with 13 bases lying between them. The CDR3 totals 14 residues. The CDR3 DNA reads TGTGCCAGTAGTATAGTCCAGGGTACGGGTGAAGCTTTCTTT. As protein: CASSIVQGTGEAFF.

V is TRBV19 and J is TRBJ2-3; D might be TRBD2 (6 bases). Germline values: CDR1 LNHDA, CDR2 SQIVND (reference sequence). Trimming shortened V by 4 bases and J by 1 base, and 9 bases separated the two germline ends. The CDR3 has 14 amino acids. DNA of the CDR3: TGTGCCAGTAGTACCTTAGCGGGCACAGATACGCAGTATTTT. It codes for CASSTLAGTDTQYF.

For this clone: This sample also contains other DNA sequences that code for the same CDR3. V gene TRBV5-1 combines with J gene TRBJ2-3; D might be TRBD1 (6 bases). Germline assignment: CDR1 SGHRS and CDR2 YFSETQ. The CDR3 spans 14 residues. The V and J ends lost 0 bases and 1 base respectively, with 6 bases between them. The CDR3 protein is CASSLAGGTDTQYF. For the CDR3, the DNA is TGCGCCAGCAGCTTGGCAGGGGGCACAGATACGCAGTATTTT.

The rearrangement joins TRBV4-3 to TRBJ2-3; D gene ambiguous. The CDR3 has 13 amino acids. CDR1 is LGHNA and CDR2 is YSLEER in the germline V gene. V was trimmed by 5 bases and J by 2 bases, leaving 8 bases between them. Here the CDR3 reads CASSSGFTDTQYF. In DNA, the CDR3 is TGCGCCAGCAGCTCCGGGTTCACAGATACGCAGTATTTT.

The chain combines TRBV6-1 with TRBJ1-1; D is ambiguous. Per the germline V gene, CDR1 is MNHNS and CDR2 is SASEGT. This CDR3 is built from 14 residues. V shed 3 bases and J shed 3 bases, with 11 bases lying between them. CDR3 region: CASSEPGRYTEAFF. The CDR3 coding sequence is TGTGCCAGCAGTGAGCCGGGGAGGTACACTGAAGCTTTCTTT.

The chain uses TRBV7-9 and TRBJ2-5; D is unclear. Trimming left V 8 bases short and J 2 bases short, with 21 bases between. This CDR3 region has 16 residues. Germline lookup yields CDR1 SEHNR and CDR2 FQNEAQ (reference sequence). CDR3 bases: TGTGCCAGCTCAACCGGGTCCGGGTTACCTCAAGAGACCCAGTACTTC. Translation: CASSTGSGLPQETQYF.

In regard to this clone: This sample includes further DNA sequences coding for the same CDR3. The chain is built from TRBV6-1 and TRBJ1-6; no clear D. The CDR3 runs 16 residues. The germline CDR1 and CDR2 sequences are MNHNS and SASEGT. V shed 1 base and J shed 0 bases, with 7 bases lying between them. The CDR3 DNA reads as TGTGCCAGCAGTGAAGATGGGAGCTCCTATAATTCACCCCTCCACTTT. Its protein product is CASSEDGSSYNSPLHF.

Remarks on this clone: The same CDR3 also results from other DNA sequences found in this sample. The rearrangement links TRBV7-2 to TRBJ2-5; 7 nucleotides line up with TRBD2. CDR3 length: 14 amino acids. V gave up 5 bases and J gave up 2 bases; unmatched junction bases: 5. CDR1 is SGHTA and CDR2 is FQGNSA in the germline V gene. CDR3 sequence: CASSPQRGQETQYF. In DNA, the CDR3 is TGTGCCAGCAGCCCTCAGCGGGGTCAAGAGACCCAGTACTTC.